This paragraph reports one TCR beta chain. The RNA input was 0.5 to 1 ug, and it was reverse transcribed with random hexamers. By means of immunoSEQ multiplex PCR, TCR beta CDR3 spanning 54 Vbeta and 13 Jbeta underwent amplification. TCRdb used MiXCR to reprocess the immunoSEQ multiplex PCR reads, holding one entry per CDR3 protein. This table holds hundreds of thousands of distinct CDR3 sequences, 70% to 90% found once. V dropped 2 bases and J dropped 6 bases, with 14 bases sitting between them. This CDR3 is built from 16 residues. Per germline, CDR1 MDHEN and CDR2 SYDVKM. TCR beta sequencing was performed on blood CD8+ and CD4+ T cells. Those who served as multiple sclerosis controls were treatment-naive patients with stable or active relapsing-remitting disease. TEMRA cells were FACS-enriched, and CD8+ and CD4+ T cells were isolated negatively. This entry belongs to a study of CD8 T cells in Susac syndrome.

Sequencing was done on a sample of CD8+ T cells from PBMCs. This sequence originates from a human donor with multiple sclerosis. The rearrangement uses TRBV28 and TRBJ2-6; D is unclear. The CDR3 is CASSLNWVSAANVLTF. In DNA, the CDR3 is TGTGCCAGCAGTTTAAACTGGGTATCGGCGGCCAACGTCCTGACTTTC.